This T cell receptor (beta chain) was identified during a study of CXCR3-negative and CXCR3-positive naive CD8 T cells. TRB cDNA was prepared as libraries by UMI-labeled 5' RACE. TCRdb reprocessed the 5' RACE reads, keeping one entry per CDR3 protein, no DNA. The sample totals fewer than 55,000 distinct CDR3 sequences. The CDR3 spans 14 residues. Germline V gene lookup returns CDR1 SGHTA and CDR2 FQGNSA. The TCR sequence derives from a human donor in good health. Some clones in this sample may be carry-over from other donors' samples. The V call is TRBV7-2, the J call TRBJ2-7; TCRdb names TRBD1, which stays unverified in the absence of DNA. Sequenced sample: naive CXCR3- CD8+ T cells from blood. Subset specified: CD45RO-CCR7+CD27+CD95- naive CD8+ T cells lacking CXCR3 (TNR3-). CDR3 sequence: CASSLAARGYEQYF. Together with reference TRBV7-2 and TRBJ2-7, the CDR3 gives the full variable domain: GAGVSQSPSNKVTEKGKDVELRCDPISGHTALYWYRQSLGQGLEFLIYFQGNSAPDKSGLPSDRFSAERTGGSVSTLTIQRTQQEDSAVYLCASSLAARGYEQYFGPGTRLTVT.